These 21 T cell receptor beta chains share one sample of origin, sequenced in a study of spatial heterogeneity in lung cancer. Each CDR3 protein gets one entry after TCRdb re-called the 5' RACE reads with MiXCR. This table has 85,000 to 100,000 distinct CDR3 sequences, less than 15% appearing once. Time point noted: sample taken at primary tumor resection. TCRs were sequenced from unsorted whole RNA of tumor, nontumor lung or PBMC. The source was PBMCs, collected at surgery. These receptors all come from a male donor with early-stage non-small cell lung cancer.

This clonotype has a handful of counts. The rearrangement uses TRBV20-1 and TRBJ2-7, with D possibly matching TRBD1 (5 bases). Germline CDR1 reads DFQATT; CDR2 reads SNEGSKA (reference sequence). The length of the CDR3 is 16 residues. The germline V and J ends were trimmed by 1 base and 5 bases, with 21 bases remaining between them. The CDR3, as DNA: TGCAGTGCTAGAGTCCTAGGGGCAGGGAAGTTAGACGAGCAGTACTTC. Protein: CSARVLGAGKLDEQYF.

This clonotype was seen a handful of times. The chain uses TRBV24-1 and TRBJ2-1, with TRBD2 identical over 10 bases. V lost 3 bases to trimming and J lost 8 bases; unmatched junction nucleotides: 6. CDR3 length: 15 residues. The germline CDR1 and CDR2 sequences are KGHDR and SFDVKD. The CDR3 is CATSDPSGSGYEQFF. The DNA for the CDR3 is TGTGCCACCAGTGATCCTAGCGGGAGTGGATATGAGCAGTTCTTC.

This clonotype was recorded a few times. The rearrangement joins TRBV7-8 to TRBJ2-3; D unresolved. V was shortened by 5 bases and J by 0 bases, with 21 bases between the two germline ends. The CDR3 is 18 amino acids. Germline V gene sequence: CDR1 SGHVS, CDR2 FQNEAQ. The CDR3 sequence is CASSPLATSTTSTDTQYF. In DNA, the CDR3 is TGTGCCAGCAGCCCACTGGCCACCAGTACTACTAGCACAGATACGCAGTATTTT.

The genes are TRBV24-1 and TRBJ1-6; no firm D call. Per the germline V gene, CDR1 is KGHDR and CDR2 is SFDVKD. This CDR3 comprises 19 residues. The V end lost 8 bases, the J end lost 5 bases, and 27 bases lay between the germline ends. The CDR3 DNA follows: TGTGCCACCATATTGGGGAGTCGGACTCGCCCCATGGATAATTCACCCCTCCACTTT. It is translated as CATILGSRTRPMDNSPLHF.

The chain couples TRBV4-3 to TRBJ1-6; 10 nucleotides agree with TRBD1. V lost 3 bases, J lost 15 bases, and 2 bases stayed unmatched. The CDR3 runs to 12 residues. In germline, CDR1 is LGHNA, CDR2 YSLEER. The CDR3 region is CASSQTGGHLHF. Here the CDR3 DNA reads TGCGCCAGCAGCCAGACAGGGGGCCACCTCCACTTT.

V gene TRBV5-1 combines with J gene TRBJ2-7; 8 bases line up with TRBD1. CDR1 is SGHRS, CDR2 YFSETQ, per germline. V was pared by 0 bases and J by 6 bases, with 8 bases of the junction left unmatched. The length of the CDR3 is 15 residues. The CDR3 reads CASSLGQGNFAEQYF. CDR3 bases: TGCGCCAGCAGCTTGGGACAGGGGAACTTCGCCGAGCAGTACTTC.

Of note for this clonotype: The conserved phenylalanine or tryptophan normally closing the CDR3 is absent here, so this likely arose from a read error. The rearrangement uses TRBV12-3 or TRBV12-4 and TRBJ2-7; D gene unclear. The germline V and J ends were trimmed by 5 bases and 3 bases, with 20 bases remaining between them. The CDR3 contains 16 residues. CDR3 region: CASSLAPGPVGYEQYL. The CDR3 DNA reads TGTGCCAGCAGTCTTGCCCCCGGTCCGGTGGGCTACGAGCAGTACCTC.

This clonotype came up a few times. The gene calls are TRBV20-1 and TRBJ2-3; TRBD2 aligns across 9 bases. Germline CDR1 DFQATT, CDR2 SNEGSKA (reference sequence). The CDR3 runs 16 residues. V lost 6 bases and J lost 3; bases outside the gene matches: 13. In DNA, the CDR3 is TGCAGTGCCCGTCCCTCGCTAGCGGGGTCTACAGATACGCAGTATTTT. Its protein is CSARPSLAGSTDTQYF.

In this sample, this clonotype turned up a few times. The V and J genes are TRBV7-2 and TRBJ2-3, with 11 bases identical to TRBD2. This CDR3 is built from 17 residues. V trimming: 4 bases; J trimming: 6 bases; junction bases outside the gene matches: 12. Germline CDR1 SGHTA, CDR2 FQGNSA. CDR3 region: CASSSLGSGGAGDTQYF. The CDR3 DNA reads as TGTGCCAGCAGCTCCCTGGGTAGCGGGGGGGCTGGGGATACGCAGTATTTT.

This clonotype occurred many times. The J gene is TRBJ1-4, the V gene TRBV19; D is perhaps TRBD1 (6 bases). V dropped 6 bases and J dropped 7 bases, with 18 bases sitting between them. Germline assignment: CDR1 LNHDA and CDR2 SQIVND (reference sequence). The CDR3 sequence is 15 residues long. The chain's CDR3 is CASSQLQGLGEKLFF. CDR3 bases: TGTGCCAGTAGCCAATTACAGGGTCTCGGTGAAAAACTGTTTTTT.

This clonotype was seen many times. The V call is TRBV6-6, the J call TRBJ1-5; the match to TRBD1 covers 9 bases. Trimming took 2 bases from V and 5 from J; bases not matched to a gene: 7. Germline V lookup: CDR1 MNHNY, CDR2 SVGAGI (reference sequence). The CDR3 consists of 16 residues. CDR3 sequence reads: CASSYPRQGEYQPQHF. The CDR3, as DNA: TGTGCCAGCAGTTACCCCCGACAGGGGGAATATCAGCCCCAGCATTTT.

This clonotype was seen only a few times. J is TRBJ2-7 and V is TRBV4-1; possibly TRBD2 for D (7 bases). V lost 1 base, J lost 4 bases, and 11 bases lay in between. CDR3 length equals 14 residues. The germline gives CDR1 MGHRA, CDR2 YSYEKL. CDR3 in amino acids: CASSQVGGRYEQYF. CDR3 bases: TGCGCCAGCAGCCAAGTCGGGGGGCGGTACGAGCAGTACTTC.

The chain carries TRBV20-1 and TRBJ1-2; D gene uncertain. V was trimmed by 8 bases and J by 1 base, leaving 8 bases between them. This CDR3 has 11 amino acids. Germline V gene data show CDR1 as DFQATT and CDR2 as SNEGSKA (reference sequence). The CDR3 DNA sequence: TGCAGTCCGACTCATAACTATGGCTACACCTTC. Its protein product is CSPTHNYGYTF.

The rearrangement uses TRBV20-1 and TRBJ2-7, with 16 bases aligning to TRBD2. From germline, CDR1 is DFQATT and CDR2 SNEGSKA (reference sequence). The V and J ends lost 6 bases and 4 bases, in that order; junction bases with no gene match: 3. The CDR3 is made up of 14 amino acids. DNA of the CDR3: TGCAGTGCCAGGGGACTAGCGGGAGGGTACGAGCAGTACTTC. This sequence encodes CSARGLAGGYEQYF.

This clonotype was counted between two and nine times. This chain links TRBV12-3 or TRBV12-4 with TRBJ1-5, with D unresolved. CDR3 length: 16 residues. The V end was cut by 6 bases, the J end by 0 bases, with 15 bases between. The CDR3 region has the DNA TGTGCCAGCAGCCCCATACGAGGGATTAGCAATCAGCCCCAGCATTTT. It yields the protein CASSPIRGISNQPQHF.

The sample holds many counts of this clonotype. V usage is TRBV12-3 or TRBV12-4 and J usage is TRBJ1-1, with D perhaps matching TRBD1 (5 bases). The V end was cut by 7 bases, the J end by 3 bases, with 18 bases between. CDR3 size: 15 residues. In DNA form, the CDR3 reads TGTGCCAGCACCCGGGCCGGGGCTTCGTACACTGAAGCTTTCTTT. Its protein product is CASTRAGASYTEAFF.

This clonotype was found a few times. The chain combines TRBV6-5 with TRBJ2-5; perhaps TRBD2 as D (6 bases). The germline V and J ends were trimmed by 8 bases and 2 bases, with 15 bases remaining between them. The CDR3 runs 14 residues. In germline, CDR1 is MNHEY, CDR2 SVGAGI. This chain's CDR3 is CASGRGRVQETQYF. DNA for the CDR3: TGTGCCAGCGGGCGGGGCCGGGTTCAAGAGACCCAGTACTTC.

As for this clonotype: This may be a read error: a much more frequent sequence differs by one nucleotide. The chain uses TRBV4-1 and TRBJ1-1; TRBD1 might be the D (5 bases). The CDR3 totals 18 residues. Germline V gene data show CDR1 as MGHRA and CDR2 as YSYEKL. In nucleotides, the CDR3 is TGCACCAGCAGCCATCTCGCCCGCGAGGGGCGACTGAACACTGAAGCTTTCTTT. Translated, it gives CTSSHLAREGRLNTEAFF.

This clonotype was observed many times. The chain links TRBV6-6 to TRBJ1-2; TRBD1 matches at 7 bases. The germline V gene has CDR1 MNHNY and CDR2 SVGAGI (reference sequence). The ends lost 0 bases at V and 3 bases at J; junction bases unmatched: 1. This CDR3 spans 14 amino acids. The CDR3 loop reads CASSYSQGDYGYTF. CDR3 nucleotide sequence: TGTGCCAGCAGTTACTCCCAGGGGGACTATGGCTACACCTTC.

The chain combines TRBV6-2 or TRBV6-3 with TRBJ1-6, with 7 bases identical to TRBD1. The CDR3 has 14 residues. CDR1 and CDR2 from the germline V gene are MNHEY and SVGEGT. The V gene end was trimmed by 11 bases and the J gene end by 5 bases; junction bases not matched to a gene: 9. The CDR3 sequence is CASRGTADNSPLHF. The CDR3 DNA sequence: TGTGCCTCCCGGGGGACAGCAGATAATTCACCCCTCCACTTT.

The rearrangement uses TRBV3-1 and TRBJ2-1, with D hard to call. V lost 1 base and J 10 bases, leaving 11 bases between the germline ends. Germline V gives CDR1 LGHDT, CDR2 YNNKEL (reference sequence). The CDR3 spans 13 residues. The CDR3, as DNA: TGTGCCAGCAGCCAAGTTGTTAGAGGAGAGCAGTTCTTC. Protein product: CASSQVVRGEQFF.